These 31 T cell receptor beta chains originate from one sample sequenced in a study of PD-1 blockade in mismatch repair-deficient tumors. TCRdb keeps only in-frame clones here, not all; method: immunoSEQ multiplex PCR. The data hold about 51,000 clones, with roughly 75% observed a single time. Sequenced here: peripheral blood, sampled 4 weeks after starting pembrolizumab. All receptors come from an adult with mismatch repair-deficient cancer.

The J gene is TRBJ1-4, the V gene TRBV19; 7 nucleotides align to TRBD1. V lost 3 bases, J lost 4 bases, and 5 bases stayed unmatched. Germline lookup yields CDR1 LNHDA and CDR2 SQIVND (reference sequence). CDR3 length: 15 amino acids. CDR3 sequence reads: CASSMGQIINEKLFF. The CDR3 nucleotides read TGTGCCAGTAGTATGGGACAGATAATTAATGAAAAACTGTTTTTT.

The chain is built from TRBV18 and TRBJ2-6, with D perhaps TRBD1 (6 bases). The CDR3 contains 20 residues. The V end was cut by 3 bases, the J end by 2 bases, with 23 bases between. Germline CDR1 and CDR2: KGHSH and LQKENI. CDR3 coding DNA: TGTGCCAGCTCACCGTCGGTCCCAGGGGCTCTGGCGGCTGGGGCCAACGTCCTGACTTTC. Its protein product is CASSPSVPGALAAGANVLTF.

The V call is TRBV5-4, the J call TRBJ2-5; 7 bases map to TRBD1. The V gene's germline CDR1 is SGHNT and CDR2 YYREEE (reference sequence). With 0 bases clipped from V and 1 base from J, the junction kept 6 bases outside the gene matches. This CDR3 has 16 residues. CDR3 loop: CASSLADRVTQETQYF. The CDR3 bases are TGTGCCAGCAGCTTGGCCGACAGGGTAACCCAAGAGACCCAGTACTTC. The variable domain in full, completed from reference TRBV5-4 and TRBJ2-5, reads ETGVTQSPTHLIKTRGQQVTLRCSSQSGHNTVSWYQQALGQGPQFIFQYYREEENGRGNFPPRFSGLQFPNYSSELNVNALELDDSALYLCASSLADRVTQETQYFGPGTRLLVL.

V usage is TRBV7-9 and J usage is TRBJ1-2; D is ambiguous. CDR1 and CDR2 from the germline V gene are SEHNR and FQNEAQ (reference sequence). Trimming took 6 bases from V and 4 from J, leaving 12 bases between them. CDR3 length: 13 residues. The CDR3 here is CASRSPVGYGYTF. CDR3 DNA sequence: TGTGCCAGCAGAAGCCCAGTCGGCTATGGCTACACCTTC.

The chain employs TRBV7-2 and TRBJ2-7, with 9 bases that match TRBD1. The V segment lost 0 bases and the J segment 8 bases; nucleotides outside the gene matches: 5. This CDR3 is built from 14 residues. CDR1 is SGHTA, CDR2 FQGNSA, per germline. The CDR3 loop is CASSLAGTGLKQYF. In DNA, the CDR3 is TGTGCCAGCAGCTTAGCCGGGACAGGGTTAAAGCAGTACTTC. Using reference TRBV7-2 and TRBJ2-7 for the parts outside the CDR3, the full variable domain is GAGVSQSPSNKVTEKGKDVELRCDPISGHTALYWYRQSLGQGLEFLIYFQGNSAPDKSGLPSDRFSAERTGGSVSTLTIQRTQQEDSAVYLCASSLAGTGLKQYFGPGTRLTVT.

By its share, this clone is medium-sized (0.01 to 0.1%). V gene TRBV19 combines with J gene TRBJ2-1; tentative D call: TRBD1 (6 bases). The CDR3 spans 12 residues. Germline CDR1 reads LNHDA; CDR2 reads SQIVND (reference sequence). The ends were cut back, 9 bases at V and 4 bases at J, with 10 bases in the middle. In DNA form, the CDR3 reads TGTGCCAGAGCTACAGGGTACAATGAGCAGTTCTTC. This codes for CARATGYNEQFF. Based on the CDR3 plus reference TRBV19 and TRBJ2-1, the full variable domain is DGGITQSPKYLFRKEGQNVTLSCEQNLNHDAMYWYRQDPGQGLRLIYYSQIVNDFQKGDIAEGYSVSREKKESFPLTVTSAQKNPTAFYLCARATGYNEQFFGPGTRLTVL.

V is TRBV7-9 and J is TRBJ2-7; tentative D call: TRBD2 (5 bases). The CDR3 loop spans 12 amino acids. Between the trimmed V and J ends, which lost 3 bases and 7 bases, there was a span of 10 bases. Germline values: CDR1 SEHNR, CDR2 FQNEAQ (reference sequence). CDR3 in amino acids: CASSFDAGEQYF. Written as DNA, the CDR3 is TGTGCCAGCAGCTTCGACGCGGGTGAGCAGTACTTC.

The rearrangement links TRBV21-1 to TRBJ1-4; the table's TRBD1 call for D was not verified on the DNA. TRBV21-1 is reported as a pseudogene. The CDR3 extends over 17 amino acids. DNA of the CDR3: TGTGCCAGCAGCAACGGCCCTCCCGGGACAGGGGATCAAAAACTGTTTTTT. The encoded protein is CASSNGPPGTGDQKLFF.

The rearrangement links TRBV6-5 to TRBJ1-4; tentatively, D is TRBD1 (6 bases). Trimming removed 5 bases at V and 6 bases at J, with 16 bases between. CDR3 size: 15 residues. Germline V lookup: CDR1 MNHEY, CDR2 SVGAGI. This chain's CDR3 is CASSKQGRDDEKLFF. The DNA for the CDR3 is TGTGCCAGCAGTAAACAGGGAAGGGATGATGAAAAACTGTTTTTT.

This clone was observed a single time. The chain couples TRBV12-5 to TRBJ1-2; D might be TRBD1 (6 bases). V was pared by 7 bases and J by 4 bases, with 10 bases between. Germline values: CDR1 LGHNT, CDR2 FRNRAP. This CDR3 is 12 amino acids long. The CDR3 DNA reads as TGTGCTAGTGCCCGGGACATCTATGGCTACACCTTC. Protein product: CASARDIYGYTF. Variable domain in full (rest from reference TRBV12-5 and TRBJ1-2): DARVTQTPRHKVTEMGQEVTMRCQPILGHNTVFWYRQTMMQGLELLAYFRNRAPLDDSGMPKDRFSAEMPDATLATLKIQPSEPRDSAVYFCASARDIYGYTFGSGTRLTVV.

The gene calls are TRBV5-1 and TRBJ2-1, with TRBD1 matching over 8 bases. Germline V gene lookup returns CDR1 SGHRS and CDR2 YFSETQ. The CDR3 loop spans 14 amino acids. The V segment lost 7 bases and the J segment 0 bases; nucleotides outside the gene matches: 3. The CDR3 DNA reads as TGCGCCAGCGGCACAGGGGGCTCCTACAATGAGCAGTTCTTC. Translating it yields CASGTGGSYNEQFF.

The chain joins TRBV2 to TRBJ1-2; D possibly corresponds to TRBD1 (6 bases). Trimming took 5 bases from V and 3 from J, leaving 10 bases between them. Germline CDR1 reads SNHLY; CDR2 reads FYNNEI. The CDR3 is 13 amino acids. CDR3 amino acids: CASSTGWDYGYTF. In nucleotides, the CDR3 is TGTGCCAGCAGTACAGGGTGGGACTATGGCTACACCTTC.

The chain is built from TRBV11-1 and TRBJ2-5, with 9 positions matching TRBD1. After removal of 1 base from V and 5 bases from J, the junction contained 5 bases not matched to a gene. Looked up from germline, CDR1 is SGHAT and CDR2 is FQDESV (reference sequence). The CDR3 has 15 residues. The CDR3 bases are TGTGCCAGCAGCTTAGAGGGGACAGGGTGGGAGACCCAGTACTTC. Translation gives CASSLEGTGWETQYF.

The V gene is TRBV18, the J gene TRBJ2-5, with D maybe TRBD1 (6 bases). CDR1 and CDR2 (germline): KGHSH, LQKENI. The CDR3 loop spans 14 amino acids. Trimming stripped 6 bases from V and 3 bases from J, with 14 bases between. In DNA, the CDR3 is TGTGCCAGCTCCACGAGGACAGCCGAAGAGACCCAGTACTTC. It translates to CASSTRTAEETQYF.

The chain carries TRBV18 and TRBJ2-5; D may match TRBD1 or TRBD2 (6 bases each). This CDR3 contains 15 residues. V was shortened by 1 base and J by 4 bases, with 13 bases between the two germline ends. Per the germline V gene, CDR1 is KGHSH and CDR2 is LQKENI. CDR3 in amino acids: CASSPRNGGRETQYF. In DNA form, the CDR3 reads TGTGCCAGCTCACCACGGAATGGGGGGCGAGAGACCCAGTACTTC.

The count of this clone is one. V and J are TRBV6-6 and TRBJ2-1, with 7 positions matching TRBD2. Germline V CDR1 and CDR2: MNHNY, SVGAGI (reference sequence). Losses at the gene ends were 5 bases for V and 7 bases for J; bases not matched to a gene: 14. CDR3 length equals 16 residues. In DNA form, the CDR3 reads TGTGCCAGCAGTGTACGGACTCGGGACTACCGAAATGAGCAGTTCTTC. Translating gives CASSVRTRDYRNEQFF.

The rearrangement joins TRBV7-6 to TRBJ2-7; no reliable D call. There are 14 residues in the CDR3. In germline, CDR1 is SGHVS, CDR2 FNYEAQ. Trimming left V 0 bases short and J 0 bases short, with 6 bases between. CDR3 in amino acids: CASSLARFSYEQYF. As DNA, the CDR3 is TGTGCCAGCAGCTTAGCGCGGTTCTCCTACGAGCAGTACTTC.

This chain links TRBV5-1 with TRBJ1-2; TRBD1 agrees at 7 bases. Trimming cost V 4 bases and J 8 bases; bases outside gene matches: 8. Germline values: CDR1 SGHRS, CDR2 YFSETQ. The CDR3 is 13 residues long. The CDR3 DNA reads as TGCGCCAGCAGCGTTGGACAGGCAGGCGGCTACACCTTC. Translating gives CASSVGQAGGYTF. The entire variable domain, with the rest obtained from reference TRBV5-1 and TRBJ1-2, is as follows: KAGVTQTPRYLIKTRGQQVTLSCSPISGHRSVSWYQQTPGQGLQFLFEYFSETQRNKGNFPGRFSGRQFSNSRSEMNVSTLELGDSALYLCASSVGQAGGYTFGSGTRLTVV.

This clone occurred a few times. This sequence joins TRBV11-2 and TRBJ2-1; 7 bases agree with TRBD2. The CDR3 loop spans 18 amino acids. The junction had 13 bases not matched to a gene; V was cut back by 4 bases and J by 1 base. Germline CDR1 and CDR2: SGHAT and FQNNGV. The CDR3 sequence is CASSSPGPGGVSYNEQFF. CDR3 nucleotides: TGTGCCAGCAGCTCCCCGGGACCGGGGGGTGTATCCTACAATGAGCAGTTCTTC.

This rearrangement joins TRBV9 to TRBJ1-1; 10 nucleotides align to TRBD1. This CDR3 has 15 amino acids. Trimming cost V 0 bases and J 4 bases; bases outside gene matches: 3. CDR1 and CDR2 (germline): SGDLS, YYNGEE. The CDR3 DNA reads as TGTGCCAGCAGCGTAGCTAGACAGGGGGCCACTGAAGCTTTCTTT. It codes for CASSVARQGATEAFF.

The chain has TRBV29-1 and TRBJ1-2, with 7 bases aligning to TRBD1. The CDR3 consists of 13 residues. The germline V gene has CDR1 SQVTM and CDR2 ANQGSEA. J lost 3 bases, V lost 7 bases, and 8 bases had no gene match. The CDR3 region has the DNA TGCAGCGCACCCAAGACAGGGCACTATGGCTACACCTTC. Translated, it gives CSAPKTGHYGYTF.

This clone was detected only a few times. The rearrangement joins TRBV4-1 to TRBJ2-7; either TRBD1 or TRBD2 may fit D (5 bases each). V was cut by 3 bases and J by 2 bases, with 14 bases left in between. The CDR3 runs to 15 residues. Germline CDR1 is MGHRA and CDR2 is YSYEKL. The CDR3 coding sequence is TGCGCCAGCAGCCAGTTGGGGACCGCTGCCTACGAGCAGTACTTC. Protein product: CASSQLGTAAYEQYF.

This chain uses TRBV4-1 with TRBJ2-1, with 13 bases lining up with TRBD2. Per germline, CDR1 MGHRA and CDR2 YSYEKL. The CDR3 extends over 21 amino acids. Losses at the gene ends were 3 bases for V and 0 bases for J; bases not matched to a gene: 14. The CDR3 loop reads CASSHSLGLAGASSSYNEQFF. The CDR3 coding sequence is TGCGCCAGCAGCCATTCCTTAGGACTAGCGGGAGCGTCTAGCTCCTACAATGAGCAGTTCTTC.

This chain joins TRBV18 and TRBJ2-1; 9 nucleotides line up with TRBD2. Trimming took 2 bases from V and 6 from J; bases not matched to a gene: 14. The CDR3 consists of 18 residues. Germline V gene sequence: CDR1 KGHSH, CDR2 LQKENI. CDR3 residues: CASSPVPPGGRAGNEQFF. CDR3 DNA: TGTGCCAGCTCACCAGTCCCCCCCGGCGGGAGGGCAGGCAATGAGCAGTTCTTC.

Of note for this clone: One end of the junction is discordant with germline, which a read error may explain. The chain links TRBV19 to TRBJ2-5, with D possibly TRBD2 on 6 matching bases. Germline CDR1 is LNHDA and CDR2 is SQIVND (reference sequence). The CDR3 sequence is 13 residues long. Here the CDR3 DNA reads TGTGCCAGTAGCGGGACTTTCCAAGGGACCCAGTACTTC. This sequence encodes CASSGTFQGTQYF.

This chain joins TRBV19 and TRBJ2-7; 7 bases agree with TRBD2. Germline V CDR1 and CDR2: LNHDA, SQIVND (reference sequence). J was trimmed by 3 bases and V by 6 bases; bases with no gene match: 11. The CDR3 extends over 15 amino acids. Written as DNA, the CDR3 is TGTGCCAGTAGCCAGAGCGGGAAATATGGCTACGAGCAGTACTTC. It is translated as CASSQSGKYGYEQYF.

The rearrangement joins TRBV14 to TRBJ2-7; D is unresolved. This CDR3 region has 13 residues. Germline V gene data show CDR1 as SGHDN and CDR2 as FVKESK. V was shortened by 4 bases and J by 2 bases, with 9 bases between the two germline ends. CDR3 sequence reads: CASSPGLTYEQYF. CDR3 in DNA: TGTGCCAGCAGCCCCGGTCTTACCTACGAGCAGTACTTC.

The chain is built from TRBV10-1 and TRBJ1-1; TRBD1 matches 8 bases. The V gene's germline CDR1 is WNHNN and CDR2 SYGVQD (reference sequence). The CDR3 runs 15 residues. The V and J ends lost 4 bases and 1 base, in that order; junction bases with no gene match: 5. CDR3 DNA: TGCGCCAGCAGTGGGATGACAGGGGAGAACACTGAAGCTTTCTTT. It specifies CASSGMTGENTEAFF.

This chain joins TRBV7-2 and TRBJ2-2; D unclear. The CDR3 has 13 amino acids. Trimming cost V 0 bases and J 4 bases, with 3 bases left between them. Looked up from germline, CDR1 is SGHTA and CDR2 is FQGNSA. In nucleotides, the CDR3 is TGTGCCAGCAGCTTAGCGATCACCGGGGAGCTGTTTTTT. It is translated as CASSLAITGELFF.

This chain joins TRBV5-1 and TRBJ2-7, with 7 bases fitting TRBD1. CDR3 length: 13 amino acids. Germline V lookup: CDR1 SGHRS, CDR2 YFSETQ. Trimming at V came to 5 bases and at J to 1 base, leaving 3 bases not matched to a gene. The CDR3 loop is CASRGTASYEQYF. CDR3 DNA: TGCGCCAGCAGAGGGACAGCTTCCTACGAGCAGTACTTC.

This CDR3 reads CASSLSSGVRRDTQYF. The CDR3 DNA sequence: TGTGCCAGCAGTTTATCTAGCGGAGTTCGCCGCGATACGCAGTATTTT. The gene calls are TRBV27 and TRBJ2-3; tentative D call: TRBD2 (6 bases). V was clipped by 0 bases and J by 6 bases, with 16 bases between them. There are 16 residues in the CDR3. CDR1 MNHEY and CDR2 SMNVEV come from the germline V gene (reference sequence).